This TCR beta chain was recorded in a study of blood T cells in healthy people across ages. A J-beta primer mix and a sample-barcoded 5' primer were used in a second PCR of about 7 to 12 cycles. Every cDNA molecule carried a tag from a template-switch adaptor bearing 12 random nucleotides. A single record per CDR3 protein comes from TCRdb applying MiXCR to the 5' RACE reads. The sample lists about 1.5 million distinct CDR3 sequences, 42% occurring once. V dropped 1 base and J dropped 5 bases, with 5 bases sitting between them. The CDR3 is 12 residues long. This clonotype has at least ten counts. Caucasian individuals from Russia who were healthy and aged roughly 6 to 90 acted as donors. Peripheral blood was drawn, approximately 9.5 milliliters per donor.

Sequenced material: blood. The TCR comes from a young woman in good health. The J gene is TRBJ1-2, the V gene TRBV12-3 or TRBV12-4; D is unresolved. CDR3 coding DNA: TGTGCCAGCAGTTTAGGGCAGTATGGCTACACCTTC. Protein product: CASSLGQYGYTF.